This TCR beta chain was obtained from a study of T-cell reconstitution after alpha-beta-depleted transplantation in children. Findings of the study overall: After transplant, at about two months, alpha-beta T cells were reportedly derived from several hundred expanded graft clones. T cells produced anew were the main source of T-cell counts and diversity one year after transplant.

This clonotype showed up many times. The antigen remains unidentified. Unmatched junction bases numbered 14, after V lost 0 bases and J lost 4 bases. This CDR3 is built from 18 residues. Germline assignment: CDR1 SGHRS and CDR2 YFSETQ. During its preparation, the TCRbeta library received unique molecular identifiers. TCRdb recomputed calls from the PCR reads with MiXCR, one row per CDR3 protein. The data hold around 420,000 distinct CDR3 sequences, with 15% to 20% observed a single time. The material was PBMCs, mostly from graft donor cells, obtained 360 days after TCRalphabeta/CD19-depleted stem cell transplant. The rearrangement links TRBV5-1 to TRBJ2-5; 8 nucleotides align to TRBD2. This sequence originates from a boy under two years old who had a stem cell transplant for Wiskott-Aldrich syndrome, so the T cells may come from the graft donor. The CDR3 bases are TGCGCCAGCAGCTTGGAGACAGCGGGGGCCCATTATGGAGAGACCCAGTACTTC. Residues: CASSLETAGAHYGETQYF.